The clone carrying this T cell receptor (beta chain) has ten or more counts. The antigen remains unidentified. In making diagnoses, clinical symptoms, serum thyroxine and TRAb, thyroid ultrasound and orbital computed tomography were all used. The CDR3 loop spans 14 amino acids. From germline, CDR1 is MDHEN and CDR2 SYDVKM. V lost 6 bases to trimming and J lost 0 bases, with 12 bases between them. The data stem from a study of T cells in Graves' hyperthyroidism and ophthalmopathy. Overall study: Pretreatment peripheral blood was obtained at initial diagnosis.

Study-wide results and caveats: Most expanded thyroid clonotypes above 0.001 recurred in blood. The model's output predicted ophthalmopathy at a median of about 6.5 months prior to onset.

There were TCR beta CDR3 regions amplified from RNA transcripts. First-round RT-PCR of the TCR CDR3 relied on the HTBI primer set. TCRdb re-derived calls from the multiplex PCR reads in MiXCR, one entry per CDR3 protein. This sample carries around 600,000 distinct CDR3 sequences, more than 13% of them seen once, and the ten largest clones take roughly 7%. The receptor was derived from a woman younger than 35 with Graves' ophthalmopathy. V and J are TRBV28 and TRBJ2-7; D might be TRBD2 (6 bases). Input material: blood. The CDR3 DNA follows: TGTGCCAGCAGGGGACTCGGGATCTCCTACGAGCAGTACTTC. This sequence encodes CASRGLGISYEQYF.